These 9 T cell receptor beta chains came from one sample sequenced in a study of T cell repertoires in cytomegalovirus infection. These receptors have no identified antigens. In TCRdb, the reads were re-called with MiXCR into one record per CDR3 protein. Of a few hundred thousand distinct CDR3 sequences listed, roughly a third are singletons. This sample comprised cultured PBMCs, obtained from culture after CMV antigen stimulation. All receptors derive from a human donor in good health (CMV status not recorded). Some clones in this sample may be carry-over from other donors' samples.

In this sample, this clonotype turned up a few times. V gene TRBV28 combines with J gene TRBJ2-7; TRBD2 matches 7 bases. There are 15 residues in the CDR3. Losses at the gene ends were 3 bases for V and 3 bases for J; bases not matched to a gene: 8. Germline lookup yields CDR1 MDHEN and CDR2 SYDVKM. As DNA, the CDR3 is TGTGCCAGCAGTTTGGGGCGGGGGTGGGACTACGAGCAGTACTTC. Translating gives CASSLGRGWDYEQYF.

This clonotype was detected a few times. The chain links TRBV6-8 to TRBJ2-1; D perhaps matches TRBD1 (5 bases). The CDR3 consists of 18 residues. Looked up from germline, CDR1 is MNHGY and CDR2 is SAAAGT. Trimming left V 0 bases short and J 6 bases short, with 21 bases between. The DNA for the CDR3 is TGTGCCAGCAGTTACTCGAGCTCAGGGCTACTATCCCTCAATGAGCAGTTCTTC. It translates to CASSYSSSGLLSLNEQFF.

This clonotype has at least ten counts. The V call is TRBV7-2, the J call TRBJ2-1; 8 bases align to TRBD2. V gave up 7 bases and J gave up 7 bases; unmatched junction bases: 15. Germline values: CDR1 SGHTA, CDR2 FQGNSA. This CDR3 is built from 16 residues. In DNA, the CDR3 is TGTGCCAGCACCCAAAGTTCCACGGGAGGGACGAATGAGCAGTTCTTC. This encodes CASTQSSTGGTNEQFF.

The rearrangement joins TRBV4-1 to TRBJ2-3; D unresolved. Between the trimmed V and J ends, which lost 2 bases and 8 bases, there was a span of 14 bases. CDR1 is MGHRA and CDR2 is YSYEKL in the germline V gene. The CDR3 is 14 residues long. CDR3 sequence: CASSQQILTGTQYF. Written as DNA, the CDR3 is TGCGCCAGCAGCCAACAGATCTTGACCGGTACGCAGTATTTT.

J is TRBJ2-7 and V is TRBV23-1, with D perhaps TRBD2 (5 bases). TRBV23-1 has ORF status, its function being uncertain. Trimming shortened V by 0 bases and J by 4 bases, and 10 bases separated the two germline ends. CDR3 length equals 14 residues. The CDR3 nucleotides are TGCGCCAGCAGTCAATCGGACTTGGAATACGAGCAGTACGTC. Protein sequence: CASSQSDLEYEQYV.

The chain employs TRBV30 and TRBJ2-5, with TRBD2 matching 7 bases. Germline V lookup: CDR1 GTSNPN, CDR2 SVGIG (reference sequence). V lost 0 bases, J lost 4 bases, and 11 bases stayed unmatched. The CDR3 runs 16 residues. The CDR3 spells CAWSVLRSSGRETQYF. Here the CDR3 DNA reads TGTGCCTGGAGTGTACTAAGGTCTAGCGGTCGAGAGACCCAGTACTTC.

The chain has TRBV14 and TRBJ1-1; D is unclear. Trimming shortened V by 2 bases and J by 0 bases, and 10 bases separated the two germline ends. The CDR3 has 15 amino acids. The V gene's germline CDR1 is SGHDN and CDR2 FVKESK. The CDR3 sequence is CASSQNRGLNTEAFF. CDR3 bases: TGTGCCAGCAGCCAAAATAGAGGGTTGAACACTGAAGCTTTCTTT. The variable domain in full, completed from reference TRBV14 and TRBJ1-1, reads EAGVTQFPSHSVIEKGQTVTLRCDPISGHDNLYWYRRVMGKEIKFLLHFVKESKQDESGMPNNRFLAERTGGTYSTLKVQPAELEDSGVYFCASSQNRGLNTEAFFGQGTRLTVV.

This sequence joins TRBV7-2 and TRBJ2-1; 7 bases align to TRBD1. Germline trimming cut 6 bases from V and 2 bases from J; bases unmatched to any gene: 4. The length of the CDR3 is 14 residues. The germline V gene encodes CDR1 SGHTA and CDR2 FQGNSA. The CDR3 nucleotides read TGTGCCAGCAGACGACAGGGTCCCTACAATGAGCAGTTCTTC. Amino acids: CASRRQGPYNEQFF.

This clonotype was seen a handful of times. The V and J genes are TRBV11-2 and TRBJ2-1; D might be TRBD2 (5 bases). The germline gives CDR1 SGHAT, CDR2 FQNNGV. The germline V and J ends were trimmed by 5 bases and 8 bases, with 22 bases remaining between them. CDR3 length equals 16 residues. In DNA, the CDR3 is TGTGCCAGCAGCAACCGGGGTTTGTTTAGTGGGGATGAGCAGTTCTTC. Translating gives CASSNRGLFSGDEQFF. The variable domain in full, completed from reference TRBV11-2 and TRBJ2-1, reads EAGVAQSPRYKIIEKRQSVAFWCNPISGHATLYWYQQILGQGPKLLIQFQNNGVVDDSQLPKDRFSAERLKGVDSTLKIQPAKLEDSAVYLCASSNRGLFSGDEQFFGPGTRLTVL.